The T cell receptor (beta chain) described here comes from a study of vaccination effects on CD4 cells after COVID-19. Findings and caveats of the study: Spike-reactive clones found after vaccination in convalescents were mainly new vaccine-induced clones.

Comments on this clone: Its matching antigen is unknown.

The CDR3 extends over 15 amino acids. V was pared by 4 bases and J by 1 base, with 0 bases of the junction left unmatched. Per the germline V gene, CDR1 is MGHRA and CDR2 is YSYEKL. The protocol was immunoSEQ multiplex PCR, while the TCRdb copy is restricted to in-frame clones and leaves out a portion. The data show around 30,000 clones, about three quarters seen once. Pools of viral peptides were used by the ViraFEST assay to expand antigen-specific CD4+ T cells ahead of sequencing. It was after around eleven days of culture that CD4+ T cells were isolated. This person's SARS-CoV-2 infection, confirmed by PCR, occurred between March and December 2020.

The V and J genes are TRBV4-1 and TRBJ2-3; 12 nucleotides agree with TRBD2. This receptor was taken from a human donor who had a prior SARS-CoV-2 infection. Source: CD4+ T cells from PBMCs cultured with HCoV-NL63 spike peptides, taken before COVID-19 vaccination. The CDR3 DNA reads TGCGCCAGCAGCCCTAGCGGGGGGGGCACAGATACGCAGTATTTT. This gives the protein CASSPSGGGTDTQYF.